The 21 T cell receptor beta chains below were found in one sample sequenced in a study of tumor and adjacent non-tumor tissue in lung cancer. The template was RNA from unsorted bulk tissue. TCRbeta libraries were built with three rounds of nested PCR, modified from ARM-PCR. TCRdb used MiXCR to reprocess the multiplex PCR reads, holding one entry per CDR3 protein. This repertoire shows about 85,000 distinct CDR3 sequences, around 65% found once; its top ten account for about 15%. The material sequenced was lung tumor tissue. The receptors here all came from a man aged 70-80 years with non-small cell lung cancer.

Only one count was recorded for this clonotype. This sequence joins TRBV29-1 and TRBJ1-2, with D possibly matching TRBD1 (6 bases). Germline V gene sequence: CDR1 SQVTM, CDR2 ANQGSEA. V was trimmed by 7 bases and J by 7 bases, leaving 22 bases between them. CDR3 size: 14 residues. The CDR3 DNA reads TGCAGCGACAGGATACAGATGGGGGCCTTTGGCTACACCTTC. This encodes CSDRIQMGAFGYTF.

Ten or more counts support this clonotype. The chain combines TRBV10-3 with TRBJ2-7; 7 nucleotides align to TRBD1. The CDR3 extends over 14 amino acids. The junction had 8 bases not matched to a gene; V was cut back by 3 bases and J by 6 bases. Germline assignment: CDR1 ENHRY and CDR2 SYGVKD. CDR3 loop: CAISDETGFGEQYF. The CDR3 DNA sequence: TGTGCCATCAGTGATGAGACAGGGTTCGGCGAGCAGTACTTC.

This rearrangement joins TRBV6-2 or TRBV6-3 to TRBJ1-2, with no clear D. V was shortened by 0 bases and J by 3 bases, with 8 bases between the two germline ends. The germline gives CDR1 MNHEY, CDR2 SVGEGT. This CDR3 region has 14 residues. The CDR3 nucleotides read TGTGCCAGCAGTTACTCGGACGGCTACTATGGCTACACCTTC. The encoded protein is CASSYSDGYYGYTF.

This clonotype was recorded at least ten times. A single base separates this from a much larger clone, so it may be a read error. V is TRBV5-5 and J is TRBJ2-1; TRBD2 might be the D (7 bases). The germline gives CDR1 SGHKS, CDR2 YYEKEE (reference sequence). V gave up 4 bases and J gave up 5 bases, with 16 bases separating them. The CDR3 is 15 amino acids. Here the CDR3 reads CASSLPGGQNNEQFF. The CDR3 DNA is TGTGCCAGCAGCCTTCCCGGGGGGCAGAACAATGAGCAGTTCTTC.

This clonotype has only a few counts. The rearrangement links TRBV28 to TRBJ1-3; 7 bases agree with TRBD1. The CDR3 contains 16 residues. The J segment lost 6 bases and the V segment lost 4 bases, leaving 12 bases of the junction unmatched. Germline V gene sequence: CDR1 MDHEN, CDR2 SYDVKM. CDR3 in DNA: TGTGCCAGCAGTTCCCTGTCGGGACAGTCACCAAACACCATATATTTT. Its protein product is CASSSLSGQSPNTIYF.

The chain joins TRBV6-4 to TRBJ2-1; D remains unclear. CDR1 is MRHNA and CDR2 is SNTAGT in the germline V gene. CDR3 length: 13 residues. Trimming removed 2 bases from V and 16 bases from J, with 18 bases in between. The CDR3 region is CASSDRDSQESFF. As DNA, the CDR3 is TGTGCCAGCAGTGACAGGGATTCCCAAGAGAGTTTCTTC.

The chain carries TRBV12-5 and TRBJ1-1, with 11 bases matching TRBD1. The CDR3 loop spans 14 amino acids. Germline-derived CDR1 and CDR2 are LGHNT and FRNRAP. V shed 6 bases, J shed 5 bases, and the junction held 5 bases outside the gene matches. This chain's CDR3 is CASGPGQGGTEAFF. CDR3 in DNA: TGTGCTAGTGGACCGGGACAGGGGGGGACTGAAGCTTTCTTT.

On this clonotype itself: Because the CDR3 is missing its conserved closing phenylalanine or tryptophan, this is likely a read error. V and J are TRBV4-2 and TRBJ2-7; 7 bases agree with TRBD2. This CDR3 has 15 amino acids. With V trimmed by 4 bases and J by 2 bases, 8 bases remained unmatched. Germline CDR1 LGHNA, CDR2 YNFKEQ. The CDR3 DNA sequence: TGTGCCAGCAGCCCGATCGGGGGGTGGGCCTACGAGCAGTACTTA. Encoded protein: CASSPIGGWAYEQYL.

The chain has TRBV12-3 or TRBV12-4 and TRBJ2-3, with D perhaps being TRBD1 or TRBD2 (5 bases each). V lost 3 bases and J 14 bases, leaving 21 bases between the germline ends. This CDR3 has 14 residues. Written as DNA, the CDR3 is TGTGCCAGCAGTTTGTGGGACCCCACAGATATGCGGTATTTT. Protein: CASSLWDPTDMRYF.

Concerning this clonotype itself: A read error is likely, as this CDR3 ends without the conserved phenylalanine or tryptophan. The DNA is omitted, as the CDR3 cannot be located on it reliably, and the CDR3 follows TCRdb's listing. The chain links TRBV12-3 or TRBV12-4 to TRBJ2-2; the table's D call TRBD1 went unverified against the DNA. Inclusive of both ends, the CDR3 amounts to 14 amino acids. This CDR3 reads CASSPLILGGELFS.

This clonotype has a handful of counts. A much larger clone lies a single base off, so this may be a read error. The rearrangement joins TRBV7-9 to TRBJ2-7; D perhaps matches TRBD1 (5 bases). Germline V gene sequence: CDR1 SEHNR, CDR2 FQNEAQ (reference sequence). The V end was cut by 4 bases, the J end by 5 bases, with 9 bases between. The CDR3 contains 12 residues. The CDR3 DNA follows: TGTGCCAGCAGCTCAGGGTCCCACGAGCAGTACTTC. It encodes CASSSGSHEQYF.

Only a few counts were recorded for this clonotype. A much larger clone is a single base away; this may be a read error. The rearrangement uses TRBV6-1 and TRBJ2-1, with 9 positions matching TRBD2. Germline CDR1 reads MNHNS; CDR2 reads SASEGT. The CDR3 runs 13 residues. This chain's CDR3 is CASSALAGNKQFF. The DNA for the CDR3 is TGTGCCAGCAGTGCACTAGCGGGCAATAAGCAGTTCTTC.

The chain employs TRBV12-3 or TRBV12-4 and TRBJ1-5; D unresolved. The CDR3 is 13 amino acids. The ends were cut back, 3 bases at V and 4 bases at J, with 7 bases in the middle. CDR3 DNA sequence: TGTGCCAGCAGTTTTCAGGATAATCAGCCCCAGCATTTT. This sequence encodes CASSFQDNQPQHF.

Note on this clonotype: This may arise from a read error, as a much more abundant clone is one base away. The chain is built from TRBV28 and TRBJ2-1, with a weak D call TRBD2 (6 bases). CDR1 is MDHEN and CDR2 is SYDVKM in the germline V gene. The CDR3 has 15 amino acids. The CDR3: CTSSFSGTRANEQFF. The CDR3 region has the DNA TGTACCAGCAGTTTTTCCGGGACTCGGGCCAATGAGCAGTTCTTC. Variable domain in full (rest from reference TRBV28 and TRBJ2-1): DVKVTQSSRYLVKRTGEKVFLECVQDMDHENMFWYRQDPGLGLRLIYFSYDVKMKEKGDIPEGYSVSREKKERFSLILESASTNQTSMYLCTSSFSGTRANEQFFGPGTRLTVL.

Worth noting for this clonotype: A much larger clone lies one base from this, so it may be a read error. The chain carries TRBV30 and TRBJ1-2; D is ambiguous. CDR1 GTSNPN and CDR2 SVGIG come from the germline V gene (reference sequence). V lost 5 bases and J 13 bases, leaving 14 bases between the germline ends. The CDR3 is made up of 10 amino acids. The CDR3 loop is CAWRPLSCTF. The CDR3 DNA reads TGTGCCTGGCGGCCTTTAAGCTGCACCTTC.

This clonotype was detected once. At one of its ends the junction is not consistent with the germline gene, which may arise from a read error. The chain uses TRBV12-3 or TRBV12-4 and TRBJ2-6; 8 bases map to TRBD1. CDR3 length equals 16 residues. The CDR3 DNA reads as TGCGCCAGCAGTTTAGGGACAGGCTCTGGGGCCAACCTCCTGACTTTC. Its protein product is CASSLGTGSGANLLTF.

About this clonotype: No conserved phenylalanine or tryptophan is present at the end of the CDR3, so a read error is the likely explanation. V is TRBV20-1 and J is TRBJ2-7; TRBD2 is a possible D gene (5 bases). CDR3 length: 13 residues. V was shortened by 6 bases and J by 0 bases, with 12 bases between the two germline ends. The germline gives CDR1 DFQATT, CDR2 SNEGSKA (reference sequence). CDR3 nucleotide sequence: TGCAGTGCCAAGGACTTTAACTCCTACGAGCAGTACTAC. It specifies CSAKDFNSYEQYY.

For this clonotype: It may be a read error: a sequence one base away is much more abundant. The gene calls are TRBV6-5 and TRBJ2-2; 9 bases agree with TRBD1. The CDR3 runs to 14 residues. The germline V gene encodes CDR1 MNHEY and CDR2 SVGAGI. The CDR3 is CASSPNRGPGELYF. DNA of the CDR3: TGTGCCAGCAGTCCTAACAGGGGGCCCGGGGAGCTGTATTTT.

As for this clonotype: This may come from a read error, since a much larger clone is one base off. DNA for the CDR3: TGTCCCACAGGACAGGCCGTCACTGAAGCTTTCTTT. Translated, it gives CPTGQAVTEAFF. J is TRBJ1-1 and V is TRBV10-3, with 7 bases identical to TRBD1. The germline CDR1 and CDR2 sequences are ENHRY and SYGVKD. This CDR3 region has 12 residues.

Notes on this clonotype: This clone may be a read error of a much larger clone one base away. The chain carries TRBV30 and TRBJ1-4; maybe TRBD1 (6 bases). The CDR3 runs 14 residues. V gave up 3 bases and J gave up 7 bases, with 15 bases separating them. Germline-derived CDR1 and CDR2 are GTSNPN and SVGIG (reference sequence). CDR3 residues: CAWRDQGLGEKLFF. The DNA for the CDR3 is TGTGCCTGGAGGGACCAGGGGTTGGGTGAAAAACTGTTTTTT. Looking up the rest from reference TRBV30 and TRBJ1-4 gives the full variable domain: SQTIHQWPATLVQPVGSPLSLECTVEGTSNPNLYWYRQAAGRGLQLLFYSVGIGQISSEVPQNLSASRPQDRQFILSSKKLLLSDSGFYLCAWRDQGLGEKLFFGSGTQLSVL.

With respect to this clonotype: A much larger clone lies one base from this, so it may be a read error. The chain is built from TRBV5-1 and TRBJ2-5, with 8 bases identical to TRBD2. This CDR3 is built from 16 residues. From germline, CDR1 is SGHRS and CDR2 YFSETQ. The V segment lost 7 bases and the J segment 4 bases; nucleotides outside the gene matches: 15. This CDR3 is CASSSGAGGLLETQYF. The CDR3 region has the DNA TGCGCCAGCTCATCTGGGGCGGGGGGACTCCTAGAGACCCAGTACTTC.